This TCR beta chain was profiled in a study of cytomegalovirus exposure and HLA in healthy donors. Findings and limits, study-wide: Apparent HLA restriction characterized most CMV-associated TCR beta chains in a later analysis. Common viral pathogens (according to a later analysis) appeared linked to several of the most significant clusters.

In the PCR, 60 Vbeta and 13 Jbeta primers were used. Produced via immunoSEQ multiplex PCR; TCRdb's table is partial and in-frame only. The repertoire has tens of thousands of clones, around four fifths of them found once; the top ten carry over 20%. The V and J ends lost 1 base and 8 bases, in that order; junction bases with no gene match: 8. CDR3 size: 16 residues. Germline lookup yields CDR1 SEHNR and CDR2 FQNEAQ (reference sequence). About this clone: Antigen specificity is unknown.

Sequenced input: PBMCs. The V call is TRBV7-9, the J call TRBJ2-1; TRBD1 matches at 10 bases. This clonotype was obtained from a woman aged 25 to 39 in good health and CMV-seropositive. The chain's CDR3 is CASSLGTWTGGHEQFF. In nucleotides, the CDR3 is TGTGCCAGCAGCTTAGGGACCTGGACAGGGGGGCATGAGCAGTTCTTC.